A single sample gave rise to the 6 T cell receptor beta chains below, sequenced in a study of memory CD8 T cells in hepatitis C reinfection. Sequenced by immunoSEQ multiplex PCR; TCRdb stores in-frame clones only, minus some. The sample has around 5,000 clones, roughly 87% seen once. Time point specified: late/post reinfection, 12 to 24 weeks after detection. No in vitro expansion preceded TCR sequencing of the sorted cells. Source material: naive CD8+ T cells sorted from blood. The receptors were sampled from a man between 50 and 59 years old with hepatitis C virus infection.

The V call is TRBV6-5, the J call TRBJ2-3, with D maybe TRBD2 (5 bases). CDR1 is MNHEY and CDR2 is SVGAGI in the germline V gene. Trimming removed 8 bases from V and 4 bases from J, with 19 bases in between. The CDR3 has 15 residues. CDR3 region: CASRMGAGVADTQYF. In DNA form, the CDR3 reads TGTGCCAGCCGAATGGGTGCGGGTGTAGCAGATACGCAGTATTTT.

The V gene is TRBV4-3, the J gene TRBJ2-5; 8 nucleotides agree with TRBD1. The better agreement between TRBJ2-7 and the DNA end casts doubt on the J call. The CDR3 is 14 residues long. Germline CDR1 reads LGHNA; CDR2 reads YSLEER. CDR3 nucleotide sequence: TGCGCCAGCAGCCAAGGGACAGGGAGGTACGAGCAGTACTTC. It specifies CASSQGTGRYEQYF.

V and J are TRBV4-1 and TRBJ2-5; a possible D gene is TRBD1 (5 bases). Trimming stripped 2 bases from V and 4 bases from J, with 8 bases between. This CDR3 is 13 amino acids long. Germline V gives CDR1 MGHRA, CDR2 YSYEKL. The CDR3 DNA follows: TGCGCCAGCAGCCAAAGCACAGGAGAGACCCAGTACTTC. The encoded protein is CASSQSTGETQYF.

V gene TRBV13 combines with J gene TRBJ2-2, with 7 bases that match TRBD1. CDR1 PRHDT and CDR2 FYEKMQ come from the germline V gene (reference sequence). V lost 5 bases, J lost 2 bases, and 5 bases stayed unmatched. The CDR3 length is 15 residues. The CDR3 reads CASSPTGVNTGELFF. For the CDR3, the DNA is TGTGCCAGCAGCCCTACAGGGGTAAACACCGGGGAGCTGTTTTTT.

This CDR3 reads CASSQGLGLAGNEQFF. As DNA, the CDR3 is TGTGCCAGCAGCCAAGGTCTCGGACTAGCGGGCAATGAGCAGTTCTTC. The V and J genes are TRBV4-2 and TRBJ2-1, with 11 bases matching TRBD2. The CDR3 is 16 residues long. The ends lost 1 base at V and 6 bases at J; junction bases unmatched: 5. Germline V CDR1 and CDR2: LGHNA, YNFKEQ.

The chain uses TRBV28 and TRBJ1-2, with D possibly being TRBD1 (5 bases). Germline CDR1 reads MDHEN; CDR2 reads SYDVKM. V was pared by 6 bases and J by 7 bases, with 18 bases between. The CDR3 is 14 residues long. Here the CDR3 DNA reads TGTGCCAGCAGCCTTTCGACAGCTACGCCTGGCTACACCTTC. This gives the protein CASSLSTATPGYTF.